This is a list of T cell receptor beta chains from one sample in a study of vaccination and CD4 T cells after COVID-19. Their cognate antigens are unknown. TCRdb re-called the PCR reads with MiXCR, one entry per CDR3 protein. The sample has 9,500 to 15,000 distinct CDR3 sequences, 60% seen once. Material for sequencing was CD4+ T cells from blood, cultured in vitro. The receptors were sampled from a human donor who had recovered from COVID-19. Each CDR3 is given with its conserved first and last residue. A D gene is named only where the DNA matches it firmly. Clone sizes are given selectively: once, few, many, or a class where the clone is expanded.

TRBD2,TRBJ2-3,few,TRBV7-2,TGTGCCAGCAGCCAAGGACTAGCGGCAGATACGCAGTATTTT,CASSQGLAADTQYF
-,TRBJ1-5,few,TRBV7-9,TGTGCCAGCAGCTTGCAGGGGATCGGGGCCCAGCATTTT,CASSLQGIGAQHF
-,TRBJ1-2,-,TRBV6-2/TRBV6-3,TGTGCCAGCAGTCTGTCATCCGGAGGAACCAACTATGGCTACACCTTC,CASSLSSGGTNYGYTF
-,TRBJ2-5,-,TRBV12-3/TRBV12-4,TGTGCCAGCAGTTTCCGCGGGATCCAAGAGACCCAGTACTTC,CASSFRGIQETQYF
-,TRBJ2-7,few,TRBV7-2,TGTGCCAGCAGCTTAGAATACGACAGATACTTC,CASSLEYDRYF
-,TRBJ2-5,-,TRBV20-1,TGCAGTGCTTCCGCTAGCGGACAGCTGTCCCAGTACTTC,CSASASGQLSQYF
-,TRBJ1-2,-,TRBV2,TGTGCCAGCAGTGAGACAGGACCAGGAGCTAACTATGGCTACACCTTC,CASSETGPGANYGYTF
TRBD1,TRBJ1-5,-,TRBV28,TGTGCCAGCAGTTTCGCGGGGACGGGACAGGGAAATCAGCCCCAGCATTTT,CASSFAGTGQGNQPQHF
TRBD2,TRBJ2-3,-,TRBV7-9,TGTGCCAGCAGCTTAGCGTTCTCTAGCGGTCCGAGCACAGATACGCAGTATTTT,CASSLAFSSGPSTDTQYF
-,TRBJ2-2,-,TRBV4-3,TGCGCCAGCAGCCAAGACGCCCCCCGGAGGGCCGGCACCGGGGAGCTGTTTTTT,CASSQDAPRRAGTGELFF
TRBD1,TRBJ1-3,-,TRBV20-1,TGCAGTGCCCCCTCTGACAGGGGTCGAAACACCATATATTTT,CSAPSDRGRNTIYF
TRBD1,TRBJ2-7,few,TRBV2,TGTGCCAGCAGTGTGGGACAGGGACGCGAGCAGTACTTC,CASSVGQGREQYF
TRBD1,TRBJ2-5,-,TRBV9,TGTGCCAGCACGGACGGGGGGACAGGGGTGACCCAGTACTTC,CASTDGGTGVTQYF
-,TRBJ1-5,-,TRBV28,TGTGCCAGCAGTTTCCCCGGGGGGGTGAGCCAGCCCCAGCATTTT,CASSFPGGVSQPQHF
-,TRBJ1-2,-,TRBV6-2/TRBV6-3,TGTGCCAGCAGTTTGGGCTATGGCTACACCTTC,CASSLGYGYTF
-,TRBJ2-5,-,TRBV15,TGTGCCACCGGACTCGGGCGGTCCCGGACCCAGTACTTC,CATGLGRSRTQYF
-,TRBJ2-5,-,TRBV30,TGTGCCTGGAGTCAGCAACAAGAGACCCAGTACTTC,CAWSQQQETQYF
TRBD1,TRBJ2-5,-,TRBV15,TGTGCTACCAGCAGAGATGGCAGGGGGCGACGCGAGACCCAGTACTTC,CATSRDGRGRRETQYF
-,TRBJ1-1,-,TRBV6-1,TGTGCCAGCAGTCAACAGGGAGTGAACACTGAAGCTTTCTTT,CASSQQGVNTEAFF
-,TRBJ1-2,-,TRBV19,TGTGCCAGTAGTATACGGACTCTTGGCTACACCTTC,CASSIRTLGYTF
-,TRBJ2-5,-,TRBV20-1,TGCAGTGCTAGAGGGGTCAGGGTAGAGACCCAGTACTTC,CSARGVRVETQYF
TRBD1,TRBJ1-2,few,TRBV20-1,TGCAGTGCTAGAGATTATTGGACAGGGGTCGGCTACACCTTC,CSARDYWTGVGYTF
TRBD1,TRBJ2-7,-,TRBV7-2,TGTGCCAGCAGTGGTGGACAGGGGGCGGCCTACGAGCAGTACTTC,CASSGGQGAAYEQYF
-,TRBJ1-2,few,TRBV6-1,TGTGCCAGCAGTGTTTCGAGGGATTTTGGTGGCTACACCTTC,CASSVSRDFGGYTF
TRBD2,TRBJ2-2,few,TRBV20-1,TGCAGTGCTAGAGCCCCTCTGGGACTAGCGGGAAAGAACACCGGGGAGCTGTTTTTT,CSARAPLGLAGKNTGELFF
-,TRBJ2-1,once,TRBV7-2,TGTGCCAGCAGCTTAAACGTGGGCTCCTACAATGAGCAGTTCTTC,CASSLNVGSYNEQFF
TRBD2,TRBJ2-3,few,TRBV20-1,TGCAGTGCTAGACAAACCGGGACTAGCGGGAGATATACGCAGTATTTT,CSARQTGTSGRYTQYF
-,TRBJ1-1,-,TRBV7-2,TGTGCCAGCAGCCCAGGACGTCTGGGGGGCACTGAAGCTTTCTTT,CASSPGRLGGTEAFF
-,TRBJ1-1,-,TRBV20-1,TGCAGTGCTATTGGTACGGCAGTCCTGAACACTGAAGCTTTCTTT,CSAIGTAVLNTEAFF
-,TRBJ1-2,few,TRBV12-3/TRBV12-4,TGTGCCAGCCGAACAACGGAACGCGGGACTACTGGCTACACCTTC,CASRTTERGTTGYTF
-,TRBJ1-5,-,TRBV20-1,TGCAGTGCAAAAGGGACCTCTAGCAATCAGCCCCAGCATTTT,CSAKGTSSNQPQHF
TRBD2,TRBJ2-5,-,TRBV28,TGTGCCAGCAGCACCCTTGCTAGCGGAAGACAAGAGACCCAGTACTTC,CASSTLASGRQETQYF
TRBD1,TRBJ2-7,-,TRBV20-1,TGCAGTGCTAGAGATAAGGACAGGGGCTTGTACGAGCAGTACTTC,CSARDKDRGLYEQYF
TRBD1,TRBJ2-5,few,TRBV20-1,TGCAGTGCTAGAGGGGACAGGGGGCGAGAAGAGACCCAGTACTTC,CSARGDRGREETQYF
TRBD1,TRBJ1-2,-,TRBV28,TGTGCCAGCAGTTCCCCAGGGACAGCCTATGGCTACACCTTC,CASSSPGTAYGYTF
TRBD2,TRBJ2-1,-,TRBV15,TGTGCCACCAGCAGAGTCGGCGGGAGTTTAAGTTACAATGAGCAGTTCTTC,CATSRVGGSLSYNEQFF
TRBD1,TRBJ1-5,-,TRBV6-1,TGTGCCAGTGTGACAGGGGGCTACCAGCCCCAGCATTTT,CASVTGGYQPQHF
TRBD2,TRBJ2-5,-,TRBV7-6,TGTGCCAGCAGCCAGGGGACTAGCGGGAAGGTTAAGACCCAGTACTTC,CASSQGTSGKVKTQYF
TRBD1,TRBJ1-2,few,TRBV6-2/TRBV6-3,TGTGCCAGCAGTGACAGGGCCTATGGCTACACCTTC,CASSDRAYGYTF
TRBD1,TRBJ2-7,-,TRBV27,TGTGCCAGCAGCCTAGATCGAAGGACAGGCGTACCCTACGAGCAGTACTTC,CASSLDRRTGVPYEQYF
TRBD2,TRBJ2-7,once,TRBV5-4,TGTGCCAGCAGCTCGGGACTAGGGGGTATATACGAGCAGTACTTC,CASSSGLGGIYEQYF
-,TRBJ2-4,-,TRBV10-3,TGTGCCATCGCGACCGATAGAGTCGCCAAAAACATTCAGTACTTC,CAIATDRVAKNIQYF
TRBD2,TRBJ2-3,-,TRBV20-1,TGCAGTGCTAGAGGATCTAGCGGGGGAAGCACAGATACGCAGTATTTT,CSARGSSGGSTDTQYF
-,TRBJ2-5,-,TRBV7-9,TGTGCCAGCAGCCATACGGGGGGCCCCCGGGAGACCCAGTACTTC,CASSHTGGPRETQYF
-,TRBJ1-6,few,TRBV20-1,TGCAGTGCTAAACCGCCAGGCCAATTTTATAATTCACCCCTCCACTTT,CSAKPPGQFYNSPLHF
-,TRBJ2-2,-,TRBV6-1,TGTGCCAGCATCCAATCCGGACCCAACACCGGGGAGCTGTTTTTT,CASIQSGPNTGELFF
-,TRBJ2-7,-,TRBV4-1,TGCGCCAGCAGCCAGGGAGAAGGGGGGGAATTCTCCTACGAGCAGTACTTC,CASSQGEGGEFSYEQYF
-,TRBJ1-1,once,TRBV12-3/TRBV12-4,TGTGCCAGCAGGGAGGAAAGGTTGACTGAAGCTTTCTTT,CASREERLTEAFF
TRBD1,TRBJ2-2,-,TRBV2,TGTGCCAGCAAGGACAGGCGAAACACCGGGGAGCTGTTTTTT,CASKDRRNTGELFF
-,TRBJ2-1,-,TRBV24-1,TGTGCCACCAGTGATTCCCGCCGGACAGACAGCTCCTACAATGAGCAGTTCTTC,CATSDSRRTDSSYNEQFF